The 23 T cell receptor beta chains presented below share a single source sample, sequenced in a study of blood T cell repertoires in COVID-19. Repertoires were generated with immunoSEQ multiplex PCR, while TCRdb's copy carries only in-frame clones and drops some. The table records a few hundred thousand clones, roughly 85% of them present only once. The sequencing input was peripheral blood. The receptors shown here come from a woman under 30 with acute or convalescent COVID-19.

This clone appeared a single time. This rearrangement joins TRBV28 to TRBJ2-5; perhaps TRBD1 as D (6 bases). Trimming removed 8 bases from V and 5 bases from J, with 27 bases in between. From germline, CDR1 is MDHEN and CDR2 SYDVKM. The CDR3 has 17 amino acids. This chain's CDR3 is CASFPPGTLDRGETQYF. CDR3 DNA: TGTGCCAGCTTCCCCCCCGGGACACTGGATCGTGGGGAGACCCAGTACTTC.

This sequence joins TRBV9 and TRBJ2-7; TRBD1 agrees at 9 bases. Germline CDR1 and CDR2: SGDLS and YYNGEE. J gave up 3 bases and V 4 bases, and 5 bases lay outside the gene matches. The CDR3 is made up of 14 amino acids. In DNA, the CDR3 is TGTGCCAGCAGCTTTCGACAGGGGGGCTACGAGCAGTACTTC. Encoded protein: CASSFRQGGYEQYF. Drawing the rest from reference TRBV9 and TRBJ2-7, the complete variable domain is DSGVTQTPKHLITATGQRVTLRCSPRSGDLSVYWYQQSLDQGLQFLIQYYNGEERAKGNILERFSAQQFPDLHSELNLSSLELGDSALYFCASSFRQGGYEQYFGPGTRLTVT.

The chain links TRBV30 to TRBJ1-1; a weak D match, TRBD1 (5 bases). The germline V and J ends were trimmed by 1 base and 3 bases, with 15 bases remaining between them. This CDR3 region has 15 residues. CDR1 is GTSNPN and CDR2 is SVGIG in the germline V gene (reference sequence). CDR3 DNA: TGTGCCTGGAGTGAGCTAGACAGACCCTACACTGAAGCTTTCTTT. It codes for CAWSELDRPYTEAFF. Supplemented by reference TRBV30 and TRBJ1-1, the full variable domain reads SQTIHQWPATLVQPVGSPLSLECTVEGTSNPNLYWYRQAAGRGLQLLFYSVGIGQISSEVPQNLSASRPQDRQFILSSKKLLLSDSGFYLCAWSELDRPYTEAFFGQGTRLTVV.

CDR3 residues: CASSQVGQGAWEQYF. In DNA, the CDR3 is TGTGCCAGCAGCCAAGTGGGACAGGGGGCCTGGGAGCAGTACTTC. This sequence joins TRBV14 and TRBJ2-7, with 12 positions matching TRBD1. Per the germline V gene, CDR1 is SGHDN and CDR2 is FVKESK. The CDR3 runs to 15 residues. The ends lost 1 base at V and 7 bases at J; junction bases unmatched: 5.

The chain couples TRBV9 to TRBJ2-3; D is possibly TRBD1 (6 bases). Looked up from germline, CDR1 is SGDLS and CDR2 is YYNGEE. Trimming removed 0 bases at V and 5 bases at J, with 10 bases between. The CDR3 has 14 amino acids. CDR3 DNA sequence: TGTGCCAGCAGCGTAGAGGGGGAAGAAGATACGCAGTATTTT. Its translation is CASSVEGEEDTQYF.

V usage is TRBV5-4 and J usage is TRBJ1-4; 9 bases are shared with TRBD1. Germline V gene sequence: CDR1 SGHNT, CDR2 YYREEE (reference sequence). Trimming at V came to 4 bases and at J to 5 bases, leaving 3 bases not matched to a gene. The CDR3 contains 14 residues. CDR3 region: CASSQGQGNEKLFF. CDR3 sequence (DNA): TGTGCCAGCAGCCAGGGACAGGGCAATGAAAAACTGTTTTTT.

V usage is TRBV6-5 and J usage is TRBJ1-3; D is unclear. CDR1 MNHEY and CDR2 SVGAGI come from the germline V gene. The V gene lost 5 bases and the J gene lost 0 bases, with 8 bases spanning the gap. CDR3 length: 14 residues. CDR3 DNA: TGTGCCAGCAGTCCTTTGGCCTCTGGAAACACCATATATTTT. This codes for CASSPLASGNTIYF.

The chain recombines TRBV12-5 with TRBJ2-1; no reliable D call. The CDR3 runs 12 residues. Trimming shortened V by 0 bases and J by 9 bases, and 6 bases separated the two germline ends. The germline V gene encodes CDR1 LGHNT and CDR2 FRNRAP. In nucleotides, the CDR3 is TGTGCTAGTGGTTTGGTACGCGTTGAGCAGTTCTTC. It is translated as CASGLVRVEQFF. The full variable domain, with the rest looked up from reference TRBV12-5 and TRBJ2-1, is DARVTQTPRHKVTEMGQEVTMRCQPILGHNTVFWYRQTMMQGLELLAYFRNRAPLDDSGMPKDRFSAEMPDATLATLKIQPSEPRDSAVYFCASGLVRVEQFFGPGTRLTVL.

This chain uses TRBV29-1 with TRBJ1-2, with D perhaps matching TRBD1 (6 bases). With 0 bases removed from V and 7 bases from J, the gap between germline ends came to 18 bases. The length of the CDR3 is 15 residues. Germline values: CDR1 SQVTM, CDR2 ANQGSEA. The CDR3 sequence: CSVEDRGGHRSGYTF. CDR3 sequence (DNA): TGCAGCGTTGAAGATCGTGGGGGACACAGGAGTGGCTACACCTTC.

The CDR3 sequence is CASSFGGRGDYNSPLHF. The CDR3 DNA reads as TGTGCCAGCAGCTTTGGGGGTCGCGGGGATTATAATTCACCCCTCCACTTT. V gene TRBV28 combines with J gene TRBJ1-6; maybe TRBD1 (5 bases). CDR1 is MDHEN and CDR2 is SYDVKM in the germline V gene. V was shortened by 6 bases and J by 4 bases, with 19 bases between the two germline ends. CDR3 size: 17 residues.

The sample holds one count of this clone. This chain links TRBV5-1 with TRBJ1-2; D is unclear. The V gene lost 2 bases and the J gene lost 5 bases, with 22 bases spanning the gap. The CDR3 covers 17 residues. CDR1 and CDR2 (germline): SGHRS, YFSETQ. DNA of the CDR3: TGCGCCAGCAGCTTAGGAGGTGAGCTGAAGCCCGGATATGGCTACACCTTC. It specifies CASSLGGELKPGYGYTF.

The chain is built from TRBV9 and TRBJ1-4; 8 nucleotides line up with TRBD1. V was clipped by 4 bases and J by 6 bases; unmatched bases: 11. Germline-derived CDR1 and CDR2 are SGDLS and YYNGEE. The CDR3 spans 16 residues. CDR3 protein: CASSSRPGQVDEKLFF. Here the CDR3 DNA reads TGTGCCAGCAGCTCCCGACCGGGACAGGTCGATGAAAAACTGTTTTTT.

Turning to this clone: Other DNA sequences in this specimen translate into the identical CDR3. The chain couples TRBV5-1 to TRBJ1-2; D uncertain. Germline values: CDR1 SGHRS, CDR2 YFSETQ. With 0 bases removed from V and 5 bases from J, the gap between germline ends came to 11 bases. The CDR3 runs 14 residues. The CDR3 protein is CASSLAPGDYGYTF. Here the CDR3 DNA reads TGCGCCAGCAGCTTGGCGCCAGGCGATTATGGCTACACCTTC.

The CDR3 sequence is CASSIDPTYGNSPLHF. DNA for the CDR3: TGTGCCAGTAGTATAGATCCCACCTACGGTAATTCACCCCTCCACTTT. V gene TRBV19 combines with J gene TRBJ1-6; D gene uncertain. The CDR3 has 16 amino acids. Deletions cut 0 bases from V and 6 bases from J, with 12 bases between. Germline V gene lookup returns CDR1 LNHDA and CDR2 SQIVND (reference sequence).

The chain is built from TRBV5-6 and TRBJ1-5, with TRBD1 matching over 7 bases. Germline CDR1 and CDR2: SGHDT and YYEEEE. The CDR3 loop spans 16 amino acids. V was clipped by 2 bases and J by 4 bases; unmatched bases: 9. The CDR3 DNA sequence: TGTGCCAGCAGCTTTGGGACAGCCCTGGGGAATCAGCCCCAGCATTTT. It yields the protein CASSFGTALGNQPQHF. The full variable domain, rest sourced from reference TRBV5-6 and TRBJ1-5, is DAGVTQSPTHLIKTRGQQVTLRCSPKSGHDTVSWYQQALGQGPQFIFQYYEEEERQRGNFPDRFSGHQFPNYSSELNVNALLLGDSALYLCASSFGTALGNQPQHFGDGTRLSIL.

This clone has a single count. The chain links TRBV27 to TRBJ1-4; tentatively, D is TRBD1 (6 bases). The ends were cut back, 5 bases at V and 0 bases at J, with 10 bases in the middle. The CDR3 loop spans 15 amino acids. CDR1 is MNHEY and CDR2 is SMNVEV in the germline V gene (reference sequence). The CDR3 DNA reads TGTGCCAGCAGTGGACAGCCTGCAACTAATGAAAAACTGTTTTTT. Its protein is CASSGQPATNEKLFF. Full variable domain (rest looked up from reference TRBV27 and TRBJ1-4): EAQVTQNPRYLITVTGKKLTVTCSQNMNHEYMSWYRQDPGLGLRQIYYSMNVEVTDKGDVPEGYKVSRKEKRNFPLILESPSPNQTSLYFCASSGQPATNEKLFFGSGTQLSVL.

The chain employs TRBV18 and TRBJ2-2; D is possibly TRBD1 (5 bases). Germline V gene lookup returns CDR1 KGHSH and CDR2 LQKENI. This CDR3 has 14 amino acids. Between the trimmed V and J ends, which lost 3 bases and 3 bases, there was a span of 8 bases. CDR3 in amino acids: CASSPTTDTGELFF. CDR3 bases: TGTGCCAGCTCACCGACGACAGACACCGGGGAGCTGTTTTTT.

The chain couples TRBV18 to TRBJ1-2; D not resolved. CDR1 is KGHSH, CDR2 LQKENI, per germline. The CDR3 is 14 amino acids. The V end was cut by 1 base, the J end by 2 bases, with 8 bases between. CDR3 in DNA: TGTGCCAGCTCACCACAAAGCATCAACTATGGCTACACCTTC. It codes for CASSPQSINYGYTF.

The gene calls are TRBV28 and TRBJ1-2; 7 bases line up with TRBD1. CDR1 is MDHEN, CDR2 SYDVKM, per germline. V lost 4 bases to trimming and J lost 0 bases; unmatched junction nucleotides: 5. The CDR3 extends over 15 amino acids. The CDR3 bases are TGTGCCAGCAGTTCCTACAGGGGAGCTAACTATGGCTACACCTTC. Protein: CASSSYRGANYGYTF.

This clone was observed a handful of times. V and J are TRBV7-9 and TRBJ1-4; the D is unclear. CDR3 length: 11 residues. Germline values: CDR1 SEHNR, CDR2 FQNEAQ (reference sequence). V was trimmed by 5 bases and J by 11 bases, leaving 9 bases between them. In nucleotides, the CDR3 is TGTGCCAGCAGCGGCGGAGGGAAACTGTTTTTT. Its translation is CASSGGGKLFF.

This clone was observed a handful of times. The CDR3 DNA reads as TGCGCCAGCAGCTTGACAACAGAAACTGAAGCTTTCTTT. Its protein is CASSLTTETEAFF. The chain joins TRBV5-1 to TRBJ1-1; D is unclear. With 1 base removed from V and 5 bases from J, the gap between germline ends came to 9 bases. CDR1 is SGHRS, CDR2 YFSETQ, per germline. The CDR3 totals 13 residues.

The gene calls are TRBV3-1 (or the pseudogene TRBV3-2) and TRBJ2-1, with a weak D call TRBD1 (5 bases). Between the trimmed V and J ends, which lost 3 bases and 9 bases, there was a span of 18 bases. This CDR3 comprises 15 residues. Germline V lookup: CDR1 LGHDT, CDR2 YNNKEL (reference sequence). CDR3 in amino acids: CASSHKGSGVSEQFF. For the CDR3, the DNA is TGTGCCAGCAGCCATAAGGGGTCAGGAGTTAGTGAGCAGTTCTTC.

The gene calls are TRBV4-1 and TRBJ2-1; maybe TRBD1 (5 bases). Trimming removed 1 base at V and 6 bases at J, with 13 bases between. Looked up from germline, CDR1 is MGHRA and CDR2 is YSYEKL. This CDR3 spans 15 amino acids. CDR3 nucleotide sequence: TGCGCCAGCAGCCAAGGGGCAGGGTCTTTCAATGAGCAGTTCTTC. This encodes CASSQGAGSFNEQFF.